Listed here is a single TCR beta chain. Ages ranged from roughly 18 to 100 years, with residence in about 24 US areas. In assigning cohorts, the study relied on participant-reported clinical history. The data derive from a study of blood T cell repertoires in COVID-19. Using immunoSEQ multiplex PCR, the repertoire was profiled, and TCRdb retains in-frame clones only, with some absent. Here the sample spans about 310,000 clones, approximately 89% being singletons. This CDR3 region has 13 residues. The V end was cut by 3 bases, the J end by 5 bases, with 14 bases between. Germline CDR1 and CDR2: DFQATT and SNEGSKA (reference sequence).

The origin of this receptor is a woman between 25 and 40 years old who had recovered from COVID-19. This sequence joins TRBV20-1 and TRBJ2-7, with a tentative D call TRBD2 (5 bases). Specimen: PBMCs or T cells enriched from blood (not recorded which). The CDR3 spells CSASGGGFNEQYF. The CDR3 nucleotides are TGCAGTGCTAGTGGCGGAGGTTTCAACGAGCAGTACTTC.